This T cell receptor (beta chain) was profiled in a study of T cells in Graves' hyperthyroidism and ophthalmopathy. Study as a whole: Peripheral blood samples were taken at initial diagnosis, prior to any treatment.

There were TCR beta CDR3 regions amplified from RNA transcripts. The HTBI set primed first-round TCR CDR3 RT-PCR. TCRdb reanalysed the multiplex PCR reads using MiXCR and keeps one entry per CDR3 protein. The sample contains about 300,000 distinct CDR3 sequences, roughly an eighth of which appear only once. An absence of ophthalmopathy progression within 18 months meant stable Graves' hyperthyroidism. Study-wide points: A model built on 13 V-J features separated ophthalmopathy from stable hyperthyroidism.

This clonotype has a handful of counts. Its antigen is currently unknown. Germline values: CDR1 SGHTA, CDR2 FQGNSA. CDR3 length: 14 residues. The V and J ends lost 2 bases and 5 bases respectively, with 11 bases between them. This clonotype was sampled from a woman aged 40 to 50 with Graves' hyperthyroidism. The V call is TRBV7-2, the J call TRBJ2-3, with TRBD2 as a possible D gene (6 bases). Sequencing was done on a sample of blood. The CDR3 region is CASSLKASVDTQYF. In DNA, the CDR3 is TGTGCCAGCAGCTTAAAGGCTAGCGTAGATACGCAGTATTTT.